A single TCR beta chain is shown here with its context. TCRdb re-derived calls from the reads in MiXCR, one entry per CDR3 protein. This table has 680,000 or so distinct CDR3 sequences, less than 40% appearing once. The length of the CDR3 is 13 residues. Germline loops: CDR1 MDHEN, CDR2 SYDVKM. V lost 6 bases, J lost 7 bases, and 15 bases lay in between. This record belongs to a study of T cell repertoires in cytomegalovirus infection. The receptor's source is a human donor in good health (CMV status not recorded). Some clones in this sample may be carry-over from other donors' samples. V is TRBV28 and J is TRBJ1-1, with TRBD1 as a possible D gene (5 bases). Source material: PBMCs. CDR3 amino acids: CASRFAAGLEAFF. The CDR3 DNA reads TGTGCCAGCAGGTTTGCGGCAGGGCTTGAAGCTTTCTTT.